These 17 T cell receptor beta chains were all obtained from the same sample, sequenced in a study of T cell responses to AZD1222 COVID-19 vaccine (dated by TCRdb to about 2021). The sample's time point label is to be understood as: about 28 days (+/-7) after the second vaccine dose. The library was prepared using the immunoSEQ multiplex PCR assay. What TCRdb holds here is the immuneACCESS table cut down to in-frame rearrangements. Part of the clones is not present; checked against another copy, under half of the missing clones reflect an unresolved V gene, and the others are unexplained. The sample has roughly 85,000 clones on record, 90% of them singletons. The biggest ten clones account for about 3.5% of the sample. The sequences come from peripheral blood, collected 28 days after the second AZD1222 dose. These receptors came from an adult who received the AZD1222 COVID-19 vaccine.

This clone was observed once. CDR3 amino acids: CASSMFGSGANVLTF. CDR3 nucleotide sequence: TGCGCCAGCAGCATGTTCGGCTCTGGGGCCAACGTCCTGACTTTC. The V call is TRBV5-1, the J call TRBJ2-6; D is undetermined. The V and J ends lost 4 bases and 0 bases respectively, with 8 bases between them. The CDR3 has 15 amino acids. The germline CDR1 and CDR2 sequences are SGHRS and YFSETQ.

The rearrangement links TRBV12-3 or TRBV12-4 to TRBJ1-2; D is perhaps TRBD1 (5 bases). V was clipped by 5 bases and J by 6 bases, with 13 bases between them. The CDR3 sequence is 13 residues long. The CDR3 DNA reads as TGTGCCAGCAGTCAGGGCAGGCCCGATGGCTACACCTTC. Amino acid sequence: CASSQGRPDGYTF.

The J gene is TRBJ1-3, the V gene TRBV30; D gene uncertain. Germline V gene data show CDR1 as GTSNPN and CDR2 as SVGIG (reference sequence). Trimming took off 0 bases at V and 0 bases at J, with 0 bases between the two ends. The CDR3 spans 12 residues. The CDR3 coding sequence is TGTGCCTGGAGTGTCTCTGGAAACACCATATATTTT. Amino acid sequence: CAWSVSGNTIYF.

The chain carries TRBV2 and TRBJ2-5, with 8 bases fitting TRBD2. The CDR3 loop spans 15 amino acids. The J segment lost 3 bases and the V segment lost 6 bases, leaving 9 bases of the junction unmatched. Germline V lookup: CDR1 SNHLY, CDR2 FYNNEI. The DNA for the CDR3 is TGTGCCAGCAGACCCCCGGGACTAGTAAAAGAGACCCAGTACTTC. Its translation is CASRPPGLVKETQYF. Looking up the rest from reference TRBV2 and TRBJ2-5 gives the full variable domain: EPEVTQTPSHQVTQMGQEVILRCVPISNHLYFYWYRQILGQKVEFLVSFYNNEISEKSEIFDDQFSVERPDGSNFTLKIRSTKLEDSAMYFCASRPPGLVKETQYFGPGTRLLVL.

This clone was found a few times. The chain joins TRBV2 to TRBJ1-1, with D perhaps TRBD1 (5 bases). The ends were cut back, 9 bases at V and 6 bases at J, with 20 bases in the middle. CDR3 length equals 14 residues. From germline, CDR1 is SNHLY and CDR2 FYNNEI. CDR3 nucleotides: TGTGCCAGTCAGTTCAGGAGGGGCCTCTCTGAAGCTTTCTTT. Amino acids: CASQFRRGLSEAFF. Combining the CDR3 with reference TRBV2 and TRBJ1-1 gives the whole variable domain EPEVTQTPSHQVTQMGQEVILRCVPISNHLYFYWYRQILGQKVEFLVSFYNNEISEKSEIFDDQFSVERPDGSNFTLKIRSTKLEDSAMYFCASQFRRGLSEAFFGQGTRLTVV.

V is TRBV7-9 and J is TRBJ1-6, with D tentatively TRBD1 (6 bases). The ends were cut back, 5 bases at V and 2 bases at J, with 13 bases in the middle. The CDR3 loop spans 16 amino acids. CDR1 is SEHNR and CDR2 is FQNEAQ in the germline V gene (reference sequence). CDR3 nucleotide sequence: TGTGCCAGCAGCCATACAGGGAGGACCTATAATTCACCCCTCCACTTT. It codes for CASSHTGRTYNSPLHF.

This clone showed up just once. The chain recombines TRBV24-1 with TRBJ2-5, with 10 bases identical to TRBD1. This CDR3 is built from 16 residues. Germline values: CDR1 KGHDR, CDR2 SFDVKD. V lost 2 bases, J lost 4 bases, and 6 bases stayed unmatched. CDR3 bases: TGTGCCACCAGTGATTCTCGACAGGGGGCCACAGAGACCCAGTACTTC. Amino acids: CATSDSRQGATETQYF.

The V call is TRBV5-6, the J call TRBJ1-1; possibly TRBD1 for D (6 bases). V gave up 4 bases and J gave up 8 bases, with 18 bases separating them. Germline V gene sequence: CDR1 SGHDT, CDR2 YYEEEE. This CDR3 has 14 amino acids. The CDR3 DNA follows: TGTGCCAGCAGCCCAAACCCAAATGGGGGCGAAGCTTTCTTT. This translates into CASSPNPNGGEAFF.

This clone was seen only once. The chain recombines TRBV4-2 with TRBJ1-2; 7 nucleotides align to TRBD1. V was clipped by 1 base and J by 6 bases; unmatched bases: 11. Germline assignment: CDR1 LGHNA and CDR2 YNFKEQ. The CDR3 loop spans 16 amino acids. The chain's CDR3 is CASSQAGDSLNHGYTF. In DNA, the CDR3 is TGTGCCAGCAGCCAAGCTGGGGACAGCCTGAATCATGGCTACACCTTC.

This CDR3 is CSADLLAGSGEQYF. The CDR3 DNA reads TGCAGCGCTGACCTACTAGCGGGGTCTGGCGAGCAGTACTTC. The rearrangement joins TRBV29-1 to TRBJ2-7, with 10 bases matching TRBD2. Germline CDR1 and CDR2: SQVTM and ANQGSEA. The CDR3 length is 14 residues. Germline trimming cut 7 bases from V and 6 bases from J; bases unmatched to any gene: 12.

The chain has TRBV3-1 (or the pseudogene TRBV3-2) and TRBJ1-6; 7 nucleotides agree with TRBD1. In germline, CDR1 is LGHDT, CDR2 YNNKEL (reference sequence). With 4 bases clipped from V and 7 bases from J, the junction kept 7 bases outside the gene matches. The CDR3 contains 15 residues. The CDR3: CASSPAGTANSPLHF. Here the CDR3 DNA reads TGTGCCAGCAGCCCAGCCGGGACAGCAAATTCACCCCTCCACTTT.

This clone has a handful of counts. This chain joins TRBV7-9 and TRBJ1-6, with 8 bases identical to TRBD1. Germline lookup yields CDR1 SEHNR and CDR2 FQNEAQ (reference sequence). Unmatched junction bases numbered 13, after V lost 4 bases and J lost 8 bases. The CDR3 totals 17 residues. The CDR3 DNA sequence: TGTGCCAGCAGCTCCCCCGGACAGGGAAGTAAAGATTCACCCCTCCACTTT. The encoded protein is CASSSPGQGSKDSPLHF.

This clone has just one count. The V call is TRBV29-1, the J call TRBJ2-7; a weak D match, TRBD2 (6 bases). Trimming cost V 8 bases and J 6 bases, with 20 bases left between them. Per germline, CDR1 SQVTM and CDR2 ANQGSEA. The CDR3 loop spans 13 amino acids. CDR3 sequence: CSSAGKVGGEQYF. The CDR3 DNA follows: TGCAGCTCGGCAGGGAAGGTGGGAGGCGAGCAGTACTTC.

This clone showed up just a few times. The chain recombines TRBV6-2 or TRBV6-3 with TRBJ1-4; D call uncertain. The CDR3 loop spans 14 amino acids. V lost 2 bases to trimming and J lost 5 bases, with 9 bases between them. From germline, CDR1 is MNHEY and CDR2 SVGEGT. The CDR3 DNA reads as TGTGCCAGCAGTTACACCTACTTAAATGAAAAACTGTTTTTT. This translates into CASSYTYLNEKLFF.

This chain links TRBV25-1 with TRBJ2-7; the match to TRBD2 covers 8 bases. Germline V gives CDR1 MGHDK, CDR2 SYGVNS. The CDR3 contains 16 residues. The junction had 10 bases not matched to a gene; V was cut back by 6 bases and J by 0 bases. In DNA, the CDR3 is TGTGCCAGCAGCGCAACATTTAGCGGGGACTCCTACGAGCAGTACTTC. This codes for CASSATFSGDSYEQYF.

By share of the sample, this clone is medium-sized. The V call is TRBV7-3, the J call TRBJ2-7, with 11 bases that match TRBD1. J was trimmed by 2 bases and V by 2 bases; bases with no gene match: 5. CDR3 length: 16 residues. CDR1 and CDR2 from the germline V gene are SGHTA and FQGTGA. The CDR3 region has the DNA TGTGCCAGCAGCTTAGAAGGGACAGGGGGTACCTACGAGCAGTACTTC. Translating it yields CASSLEGTGGTYEQYF.

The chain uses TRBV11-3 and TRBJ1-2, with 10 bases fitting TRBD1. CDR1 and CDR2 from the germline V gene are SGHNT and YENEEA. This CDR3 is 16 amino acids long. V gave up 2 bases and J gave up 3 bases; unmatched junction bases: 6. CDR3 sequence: CASSLRRTGGDYGYTF. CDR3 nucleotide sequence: TGTGCCAGCAGCTTACGGAGGACAGGGGGTGACTATGGCTACACCTTC.